This is a list of T cell receptor beta chains from one sample in a study of blood T cell repertoires in COVID-19. Assay: immunoSEQ multiplex PCR; the TCRdb copy retains only in-frame clones and omits some. The table includes 200,000 to 250,000 clones, approximately 86% detected once. The sequencing input was peripheral blood. The receptors come from a woman aged 25 to 39 who had recovered from COVID-19. Both conserved end residues are part of each CDR3. The D gene is left open where the match is weak. Only some rows state a clone size, as once, few, many or a class for expanded clones.

j_call d_call clone_size v_call cdr3_aa cdr3_nt
TRBJ2-3 . . TRBV5-1 CASSSVTSSTDTQYF TGCGCCAGCAGCTCGGTGACATCTAGCACAGATACGCAGTATTTT
TRBJ1-1 . . TRBV27 CASSFLTGHTEAFF TGTGCCAGCAGTTTTCTTACAGGGCACACTGAAGCTTTCTTT
TRBJ2-7 TRBD2 once TRBV19 CASRASGGSYEQYF TGTGCCAGTAGGGCTAGCGGGGGCTCCTACGAGCAGTACTTC
TRBJ1-2 TRBD1 . TRBV7-9 CASSPQGGRSSYGYTF TGTGCCAGCAGCCCCCAGGGGGGACGCTCCAGCTATGGCTACACCTTC
TRBJ2-3 . . TRBV9 CASSQSSGLDTQYF TGTGCCAGCAGCCAATCCTCAGGGTTAGATACGCAGTATTTT
TRBJ2-1 TRBD1 . TRBV18 CASSPLTGPYNEQFF TGTGCCAGCTCACCACTGACAGGGCCCTACAATGAGCAGTTCTTC
TRBJ1-4 . . TRBV4-2 CASSSQLEEKLFF TGTGCCAGCAGCTCACAGTTAGAAGAAAAACTGTTTTTT
TRBJ2-7 . . TRBV19 CASSITSRRDEQYF TGTGCCAGTAGTATTACTAGCCGCAGGGACGAGCAGTACTTC
TRBJ2-7 . . TRBV7-3 CASTKPRDFSYEQYF TGTGCCAGCACCAAGCCGAGGGATTTCTCCTACGAGCAGTACTTC
TRBJ2-3 . . TRBV14 CASSQPGSGTDTQYF TGTGCCAGCAGCCAACCCGGGTCGGGCACAGATACGCAGTATTTT
TRBJ1-1 . . TRBV11-2 CASSLDGLLREAFF TGTGCCAGCAGCTTAGATGGGCTGCTCCGAGAAGCTTTCTTT
TRBJ1-5 . . TRBV6-2/TRBV6-3 CASSYSGMGNQPQHF TGTGCCAGCAGTTATTCGGGGATGGGTAATCAGCCCCAGCATTTT
TRBJ1-2 . few TRBV18 CASSPIRGISGYTF TGTGCCAGCTCACCGATCAGGGGAATTTCTGGCTACACCTTC
TRBJ2-3 TRBD2 . TRBV7-9 CASSSLLGGATDTQYF TGTGCCAGCAGCTCGCTACTCGGGGGGGCTACAGATACGCAGTATTTT
TRBJ2-7 . . TRBV9 CASSVQAGFPYEQYF TGTGCCAGCAGCGTACAAGCCGGGTTCCCCTACGAGCAGTACTTC
TRBJ1-4 TRBD1 . TRBV7-9 CASSMGQGEEKLFF TGTGCCAGCAGCATGGGACAGGGTGAGGAAAAACTGTTTTTT
TRBJ2-1 TRBD2 . TRBV4-1 CASSHAPLAGSRARSYNEQFF TGCGCCAGCAGCCACGCACCACTAGCGGGGAGCAGGGCCCGCTCCTACAATGAGCAGTTCTTC
TRBJ2-2 . . TRBV9 CASSVTGPNTGELFF TGTGCCAGCAGCGTAACAGGGCCGAACACCGGGGAGCTGTTTTTT
TRBJ2-3 . . TRBV4-3 CASSQDTSDTQYF TGCGCCAGCAGCCAAGATACTTCAGATACGCAGTATTTT
TRBJ1-2 TRBD1 once TRBV11-2 CASSLIARRDRGPGYTF TGTGCCAGCAGCTTAATTGCCCGGAGGGACAGGGGCCCTGGCTACACCTTC
TRBJ1-2 . . TRBV7-2 CASSFGPGEGYGYTF TGTGCCAGCAGCTTTGGGCCTGGGGAGGGCTATGGCTACACCTTC
TRBJ1-2 . once TRBV14 CASSQKDKAYGYTF TGTGCCAGCAGCCAAAAGGACAAGGCCTATGGCTACACCTTC
TRBJ2-7 TRBD2 . TRBV18 CASSLGGGGHEQYF TGTGCCAGCTCCCTCGGCGGGGGGGGCCACGAGCAGTACTTC
TRBJ1-5 . . TRBV21-1 CASSKEGPHDSSNQPQHF TGTGCCAGCAGCAAAGAGGGGCCTCATGACAGTAGCAATCAGCCCCAGCATTTT
TRBJ2-3 . . TRBV20-1 CSASREDTQYF TGCAGTGCTAGTAGAGAGGATACGCAGTATTTT
TRBJ2-1 TRBD2 . TRBV29-1 CSVSTGGGIGNEQFF TGCAGCGTTTCTACGGGGGGAGGGATCGGCAATGAGCAGTTCTTC
TRBJ2-5 . . TRBV7-3 CASSLRGVTGEQETQYF TGTGCCAGCAGCTTACGGGGGGTGACAGGAGAACAAGAGACCCAGTACTTC
TRBJ2-7 TRBD1 once TRBV2 CASRGDRDVSYEQYF TGTGCCAGCAGGGGCGACAGGGATGTTTCCTACGAGCAGTACTTC
TRBJ2-3 . . TRBV5-1 CASSLGPTQVDTQYF TGCGCCAGCAGCTTGGGTCCTACCCAGGTGGATACGCAGTATTTT
TRBJ2-1 . . TRBV9 CASSVGSEQFF TGTGCCAGCAGCGTAGGTAGTGAGCAGTTCTTC
TRBJ2-2 TRBD1 . TRBV7-7 CASSLRLTGWDTGELFF TGTGCCAGCAGCTTAAGGCTGACAGGGTGGGACACCGGGGAGCTGTTTTTT
TRBJ2-3 TRBD2 . TRBV3-1/TRBV3-2 CASSQVASGGPPPTDTQYF TGTGCCAGCAGCCAAGTGGCTAGCGGGGGGCCCCCCCCCACAGATACGCAGTATTTT
TRBJ1-2 . . TRBV7-9 CASSRPSSQGGNYGYTF TGTGCCAGCAGCCGACCCTCGTCGCAGGGAGGTAACTATGGCTACACCTTC
TRBJ2-2 TRBD1 . TRBV6-2/TRBV6-3 CASSTDRGSNTGELFF TGTGCCAGCAGTACTGACAGGGGGTCGAACACCGGGGAGCTGTTTTTT
TRBJ2-3 TRBD2 . TRBV6-1 CASSDGVAGGFYTDTQYF TGTGCCAGCAGTGACGGGGTAGCGGGGGGGTTTTACACAGATACGCAGTATTTT
TRBJ2-5 . . TRBV7-2 CASSSRGRQETQYF TGTGCCAGCAGCTCCAGGGGACGGCAAGAGACCCAGTACTTC
TRBJ1-1 . once TRBV30 CAWSDGNRGTEAFF TGTGCCTGGAGCGACGGCAATCGGGGGACTGAAGCTTTCTTT
TRBJ1-1 TRBD1 once TRBV11-1 CASSSDRGGTEAFF TGTGCCAGCAGCTCGGACAGGGGGGGCACTGAAGCTTTCTTT
TRBJ2-5 TRBD2 . TRBV7-2 CASSLASGGPGTQYF TGTGCCAGCAGCTTAGCCAGCGGGGGGCCAGGGACCCAGTACTTC
TRBJ2-7 TRBD1 . TRBV2 CASSQPGQKLYEQYF TGTGCCAGCAGCCAACCGGGACAGAAACTTTACGAGCAGTACTTC